What follows is one T cell receptor (beta chain) and its context. Its antigen is currently not known. Qualities for individual bases were not recorded, and no much larger clone is one base off. Collaborating institutions collected whole blood in K2EDTA tubes following their own protocols. For TCRbeta analysis, collaborators shipped samples in one of three forms: frozen whole blood, isolated PBMCs, or DNA extracted from either of those sample types. The data derive from a study of blood T cell repertoires in COVID-19 (dated by TCRdb to the early 2020s). Turning to the overall study: The collaborator samples originated in the United States, Italy and Spain and spanned the acute and convalescent phases of COVID-19. The material from the prospective study consisted of cDNA or gDNA derived from T cells, B-cell-depleted T cells, or PBMCs. The dataset comprised deeply sampled blood TCRbeta repertoires from subjects exposed to, actively infected with, or recovered from COVID-19. A freely available public database, intended as a resource for researchers studying the immune response to SARS-CoV-2, is where the repertoires were released. Samples came from the ongoing ImmuneRACE study (first 160 participants) plus 1,254 subjects from 6 global collaborators. Nearly every sample came with metadata listing a de-identified subject ID, COVID-19 status, age in years and sex. Where available, HLA class I and class II types were taken from metadata supplied by the sample provider and were not determined by assay-based typing. Overall study results and their limits: The amount of clinical and demographic metadata varied by source and participant and was provided uncurated.

The immunoSEQ Assay, a bias-controlled multiplex PCR, was used to amplify TCRbeta CDR3 regions from genomic DNA. The published analysis was carried out like this. The number of nucleated cells in each sample was estimated from the amplification of reference gene primers within the assay. To quantify the absolute abundance of each unique TCRbeta CDR3 rearrangement, sequence reads were collapsed and filtered. For each sample, productive Simpson clonality was calculated as the square root of Simpson's diversity index over productive rearrangements. Imported from immuneACCESS, the table was reduced by TCRdb to in-frame sequences with V and J called. These copies leave out some clones; in studies compared against another copy, an unresolved V gene accounts for under half, and the cause of the remainder is not known. D and trimming were read from the DNA, whereas the V and J calls and clone size are those reported in that table. Present in this sample are about 130,000 clones, around 76% of which were seen just once. Approximately 10% of the sample is taken by the ten largest.

The clonotype comes from a human donor in a cohort sampled during active COVID-19. The sample comprised peripheral blood.

CDR3 sequence: CASSPGTGGTQETQYF. The sequence in DNA is TGTGCCAGCAGCCCGGGGACGGGGGGAACTCAAGAGACCCAGTACTTC. In this chain, TRBV5-6 is recombined with TRBJ2-5, with 7 middle bases fitting TRBD2. Ends trimmed: V by 4 bases, J by 2 bases; bases unmatched to a gene: 11. The CDR3 covers 16 residues, taking in both the cysteine and the phenylalanine. Just CDR3 DNA is preserved here, 48 bases in frame from base 1. The germline V gene sets CDR1 to SGHDT and CDR2 to YYEEEE.